Presented here are 16 T cell receptor beta chains from one specimen sequenced in a study of T cell clones after liver transplantation. Clones were sequenced by immunoSEQ multiplex PCR, and TCRdb holds only the in-frame ones, with some missing. The data show 75,000 to 95,000 clones, roughly 80% seen once. The specimen comprised CD4+ T cells from blood, sampled at the 22-month timepoint. The receptor set was obtained from a human patient who received a liver transplant. The graft donor may be the source of some T cells.

The chain carries TRBV6-1 and TRBJ2-7; TRBD2 is a possible D gene (6 bases). Trimming pared 5 bases from V and 6 bases from J, leaving 11 bases between. There are 12 residues in the CDR3. Germline V gives CDR1 MNHNS, CDR2 SASEGT. CDR3: CASSLGGGEQYF. CDR3 bases: TGTGCCAGCAGTCTCGGGGGTGGCGAGCAGTACTTC.

The genes are TRBV7-2 and TRBJ2-7; the D gene is possibly TRBD2 (7 bases). The V gene's germline CDR1 is SGHTA and CDR2 FQGNSA. The CDR3 is made up of 16 amino acids. V dropped 7 bases and J dropped 0 bases, with 19 bases sitting between them. The CDR3 sequence: CASTKPGGGSSYEQYF. The CDR3 DNA follows: TGTGCCAGCACTAAGCCCGGGGGCGGGAGCTCCTACGAGCAGTACTTC.

The rearrangement joins TRBV21-1 to TRBJ1-1; the table's D call of TRBD1 was not tested on the DNA. TRBV21-1 is flagged as a pseudogene. The CDR3 consists of 13 residues. CDR3 DNA: TGTGCCAGCAGCAAAAGGGGATGCACTGAAGCTTTCTTT. Its protein product is CASSKRGCTEAFF.

V gene TRBV9 combines with J gene TRBJ2-7; D is ambiguous. V dropped 3 bases and J dropped 7 bases, with 14 bases sitting between them. There are 13 residues in the CDR3. Germline V gene lookup returns CDR1 SGDLS and CDR2 YYNGEE. CDR3 DNA: TGTGCCAGCAGCGGGTTGGACCTCGGGGAGCAGTACTTC. The encoded protein is CASSGLDLGEQYF.

V gene TRBV30 combines with J gene TRBJ2-7; 9 bases align to TRBD1. The junction had 16 bases not matched to a gene; V was cut back by 4 bases and J by 6 bases. CDR1 is GTSNPN, CDR2 SVGIG, per germline (reference sequence). The CDR3 is 16 amino acids. CDR3 amino acids: CAWTGTGLLKGGEQYF. The CDR3 coding sequence is TGTGCCTGGACCGGGACAGGGCTCCTCAAGGGGGGCGAGCAGTACTTC.

The V and J genes are TRBV5-1 and TRBJ2-7; D remains ambiguous. Germline V gives CDR1 SGHRS, CDR2 YFSETQ. This CDR3 has 14 amino acids. V shed 4 bases and J shed 0 bases, with 11 bases lying between them. The CDR3 is CASSLSTASYEQYF. CDR3 coding DNA: TGCGCCAGCAGCCTGAGTACGGCCTCCTACGAGCAGTACTTC.

V is TRBV9 and J is TRBJ2-3; weak D call: TRBD2 (6 bases). This CDR3 has 16 amino acids. Germline CDR1 and CDR2: SGDLS and YYNGEE. V shed 4 bases and J shed 6 bases, with 21 bases lying between them. CDR3 nucleotide sequence: TGTGCCAGCAGCCCCCAGACCGGGACTCTGGGGGATACGCAGTATTTT. Its translation is CASSPQTGTLGDTQYF.

The J gene is TRBJ2-2, the V gene TRBV11-3; D is unclear. Trimming took off 8 bases at V and 0 bases at J, with 10 bases between the two ends. CDR1 is SGHNT, CDR2 YENEEA, per germline. The CDR3 covers 14 residues. The CDR3 region is CASSENTNTGELFF. For the CDR3, the DNA is TGTGCCAGCTCGGAGAATACGAACACCGGGGAGCTGTTTTTT.

The chain carries TRBV2 and TRBJ2-2; D is possibly TRBD2 (7 bases). Germline V gene lookup returns CDR1 SNHLY and CDR2 FYNNEI. V was trimmed by 2 bases and J by 3 bases, leaving 13 bases between them. CDR3 length: 16 amino acids. CDR3 protein: CASSEIRGAHTGELFF. CDR3 coding DNA: TGTGCCAGCAGTGAAATTCGGGGGGCACACACCGGGGAGCTGTTTTTT.

V and J are TRBV28 and TRBJ2-7; 8 bases line up with TRBD2. Trimming removed 5 bases from V and 4 bases from J; junction bases left unmatched: 19. Germline V lookup: CDR1 MDHEN, CDR2 SYDVKM. This CDR3 is built from 18 residues. The CDR3 bases are TGTGCCAGCAGTCCCCCGGCAGGCGGGACTAGTATTTTGTACGAGCAGTACTTC. Translation gives CASSPPAGGTSILYEQYF.

The CDR3 region is CASSLGGGQETQYF. In DNA form, the CDR3 reads TGTGCCAGCAGCTTAGGGGGGGGGCAAGAGACCCAGTACTTC. The rearrangement joins TRBV7-7 to TRBJ2-5; 7 nucleotides agree with TRBD2. The CDR3 length is 14 residues. V trimming: 1 base; J trimming: 2 bases; junction bases outside the gene matches: 1. Germline V gene sequence: CDR1 SSHAT, CDR2 FNYEAQ (reference sequence).

This clone was observed a single time. The V call is TRBV5-3, the J call TRBJ2-7; TRBD2 is a possible D gene (5 bases). Being an ORF, TRBV5-3 has a function that is uncertain. CDR3 size: 14 residues. Trimming pared 0 bases from V and 4 bases from J, leaving 11 bases between. CDR3 sequence reads: CARSLVYRGYEQYF. CDR3 coding DNA: TGTGCCAGAAGCTTGGTGTATCGGGGATACGAGCAGTACTTC.

DNA of the CDR3: TGTGCCAGCAGCTCCCAGGGGGCCGCCGGGGAGCTGTTTTTT. Protein sequence: CASSSQGAAGELFF. This chain uses TRBV11-2 with TRBJ2-2; TRBD1 aligns across 8 bases. CDR3 size: 14 residues. J gave up 6 bases and V 4 bases, and 4 bases lay outside the gene matches. Germline V lookup: CDR1 SGHAT, CDR2 FQNNGV. The full variable domain, rest sourced from reference TRBV11-2 and TRBJ2-2, is EAGVAQSPRYKIIEKRQSVAFWCNPISGHATLYWYQQILGQGPKLLIQFQNNGVVDDSQLPKDRFSAERLKGVDSTLKIQPAKLEDSAVYLCASSSQGAAGELFFGEGSRLTVL.

This clone was recorded only once. This CDR3 is CASSPSGGGGRNEQYF. The DNA for the CDR3 is TGCGCCAGCAGCCCCTCCGGGGGCGGGGGGCGCAACGAGCAGTACTTC. The gene calls are TRBV4-3 and TRBJ2-7; 8 bases fit TRBD2. With V trimmed by 4 bases and J by 5 bases, 13 bases remained unmatched. Germline CDR1 LGHNA, CDR2 YSLEER. This CDR3 is 16 amino acids long.

The chain is built from TRBV6-6 and TRBJ2-7; TRBD1 might be the D (6 bases). V was trimmed by 6 bases and J by 5 bases, leaving 17 bases between them. The V gene's germline CDR1 is MNHNY and CDR2 SVGAGI (reference sequence). CDR3 size: 14 residues. CDR3 sequence reads: CASRNRDTRNEQYF. In DNA form, the CDR3 reads TGTGCCAGCAGGAACCGGGACACCAGAAACGAGCAGTACTTC.

The chain joins TRBV10-3 to TRBJ1-1, with D possibly matching TRBD1 (6 bases). The CDR3 is 14 amino acids. V was pared by 10 bases and J by 4 bases, with 19 bases between. CDR1 is ENHRY, CDR2 SYGVKD, per germline. In DNA, the CDR3 is TGTGCCACCCTAACCCAGGGGCGCGCCACTGAAGCTTTCTTT. It specifies CATLTQGRATEAFF.